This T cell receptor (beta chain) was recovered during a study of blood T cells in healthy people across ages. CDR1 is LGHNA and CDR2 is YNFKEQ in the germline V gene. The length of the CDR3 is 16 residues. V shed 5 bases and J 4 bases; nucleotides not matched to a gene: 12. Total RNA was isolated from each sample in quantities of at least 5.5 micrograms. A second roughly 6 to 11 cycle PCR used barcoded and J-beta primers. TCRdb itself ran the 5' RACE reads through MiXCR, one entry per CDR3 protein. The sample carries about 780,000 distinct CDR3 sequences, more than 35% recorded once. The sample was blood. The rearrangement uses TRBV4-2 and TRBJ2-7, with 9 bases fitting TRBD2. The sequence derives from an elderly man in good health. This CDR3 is CASSSRGTSLGYEQYF. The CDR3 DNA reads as TGTGCCAGCAGCTCCAGGGGGACTAGCCTCGGGTACGAGCAGTACTTC.